This TCR beta chain is from a study of T cells in narcolepsy. V was trimmed by 4 bases and J by 1 base, leaving 13 bases between them. The germline V gene has CDR1 SGDLS and CDR2 YYNGEE. This CDR3 spans 15 amino acids. In regard to this clone: Antigen unknown.

Repertoires were generated with immunoSEQ multiplex PCR, while TCRdb's copy carries only in-frame clones and drops some. The sample carries about 35,000 clones, 65% to 85% recorded once. Study outcomes and limitations: Autoreactive HCRT-specific and TRIB2-specific clonotypes were marked in same-patient CSF-versus-blood CD4+ comparisons. Autoreactive clonotypes reportedly recurred in blood of same and different patients, not controls. In some patient and control memory CD4+ samples, autoreactive clones were absent.

The chain joins TRBV9 to TRBJ2-3; tentative D call: TRBD2 (5 bases). The TCR originated in a human donor in good health. The sequencing input was memory (CD45RA-) CD4+ T cells from blood. As DNA, the CDR3 is TGTGCCAGCAGCCAGACCCGGGAAGGCACAGATACGCAGTATTTT. It codes for CASSQTREGTDTQYF.